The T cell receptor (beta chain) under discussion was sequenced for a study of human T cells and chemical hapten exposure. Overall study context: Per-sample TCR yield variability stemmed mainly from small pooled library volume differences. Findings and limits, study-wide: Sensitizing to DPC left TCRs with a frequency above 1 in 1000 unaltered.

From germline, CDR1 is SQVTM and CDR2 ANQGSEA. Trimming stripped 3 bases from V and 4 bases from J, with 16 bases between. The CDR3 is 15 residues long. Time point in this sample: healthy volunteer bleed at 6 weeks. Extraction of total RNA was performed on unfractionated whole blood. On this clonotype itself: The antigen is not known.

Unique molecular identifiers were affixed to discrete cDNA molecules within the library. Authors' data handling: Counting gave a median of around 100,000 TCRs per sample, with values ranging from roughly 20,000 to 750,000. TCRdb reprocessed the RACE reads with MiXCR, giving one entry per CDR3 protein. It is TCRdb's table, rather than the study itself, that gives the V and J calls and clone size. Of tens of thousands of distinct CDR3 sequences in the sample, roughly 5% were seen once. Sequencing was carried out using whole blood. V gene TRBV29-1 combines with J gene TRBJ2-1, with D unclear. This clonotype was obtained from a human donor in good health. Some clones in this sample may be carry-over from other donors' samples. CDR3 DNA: TGCAGCGTTGACGTCCGGCAAAAACCATACAATGAGCAGTTCTTC. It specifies CSVDVRQKPYNEQFF.